A selection of T cell receptor beta chains follows, all from one sample in a study of shared clonotypes between healthy human individuals. Only in-frame clones appear in the TCRdb table, and some are missing; sequencing was by immunoSEQ multiplex PCR. Of around 2,000,000 clones detected, roughly 91% appear once; the ten largest clones hold more than 1.5%. The sequenced material came from naive CD8+ T cells from PBMCs. Receptors were obtained from a man younger than 35 in good health. Some clones in this sample may be carry-over from other donors' samples. Each CDR3 is given with its conserved first and last residue. D genes are given only for firm matches.

>TRBV29-1|TRBD2
CSALGGGVEQYF
>TRBV7-6|-
CASSFSTDEWFF
>TRBV19|-
CASSIGQVTEAFF
>TRBV5-5|-
CASWETEAFF
>TRBV4-1|TRBD2
CASSPSGSPLREQYF
>TRBV27|-
CASSLGAEKYF
>TRBV21-1|-
CASSRNSAGTGYSYNEQFF
>TRBV6-4|-
CASARSTSLTDTQYF
>TRBV6-4|-
CASSDSRGTEAFF
>TRBV6-1|TRBD1
CASSEGQASYNEQFF
>TRBV7-9|-
CASSPLLLGDTQYF
>TRBV15|TRBD2
CATSRTSGRLHYEQYF
>TRBV27|TRBD1
CASSFWAGGVIPNTGELFF
>TRBV9|-
CASSASGVGQETQYF
>TRBV7-9|TRBD1
CASSSRGQGSYEQYF
>TRBV6-5|TRBD1
CASSLRGRPYEQYF
>TRBV19|-
CASSLAASGANVLTF
>TRBV5-1|TRBD1
CASSRPRTGLSPTISNNEQFF
>TRBV27|-
CASSFGLGYEQYF
>TRBV30|-
CAWGGTLAFF
>TRBV28|-
CASSLTYEQYF
>TRBV27|-
CASSFLLGRGTESPDTQYF
>TRBV7-9|-
CASSSSGEVTQYF
>TRBV5-1|-
CASSSSGQSTEAFF
>TRBV6-5|-
CASSYSIYNEQFF
>TRBV27|-
CASSLSVANEKLFF
>TRBV28|TRBD1
CASSLGQGAHYGYTF
>TRBV29-1|-
CSASLAPTADTGELFF
>TRBV5-1|-
CASSFLGTDSNQPQHF
>TRBV4-2|-
CASPGTGYLSNQPQHF
>TRBV19|TRBD2
CATRGGIPYEQYF
>TRBV11-2|-
CASSLDSSGTLGTEAFF
>TRBV7-9|-
CASSGPPGTNSGNTIYF
>TRBV7-9|-
CASSLAALSYEQYF
>TRBV6-1|-
CASSAETEPAKLFF
>TRBV29-1|TRBD1
CSVEAGRGYEQYF
>TRBV19|-
CASSSAWSEQFF
>TRBV4-1|TRBD2
CASSQAPGTRKWQFF
>TRBV11-2|TRBD2
CASTLGTSGNYEQYF
>TRBV7-9|TRBD2
CASNTGLDHEQFF
>TRBV7-9|-
CASSSVGNYGYTF
>TRBV7-3|TRBD2
CASSRGTSGNNEQFF